This T cell receptor beta chain was recovered during a study of shared clonotypes between healthy human individuals. Overall study context: The cohort comprised a couple of women and a few men. Their ages spanned 18 to 49 years.

Naive CD8 cells, CD45RO-negative and positively selected for CCR7, excluded terminally differentiated effector memory CD45RA+ cells. Genomic DNA per cell subset filled all wells of several immunoSEQ plates. Roughly 30,000 T cell genomes (approximately 180 ng DNA) went into each sorted-subset replicate. Some clones are missing from TCRdb's copy, which holds only in-frame ones; the method was immunoSEQ multiplex PCR. This table holds 600,000 or so clones, roughly 98% found once. The CDR3 length is 17 residues. V dropped 2 bases and J dropped 2 bases, with 19 bases sitting between them. Germline CDR1 and CDR2: SGHVS and FQNEAQ.

The chain has TRBV7-8 and TRBJ2-7; D not resolved. Sequences were obtained from naive CD8+ T cells sorted from blood. This clonotype was obtained from a man aged 30-40 years in good health. As DNA, the CDR3 is TGTGCCAGCAGCTTACCGGCCCGAAAACATGACACCTACGAGCAGTACTTC. This codes for CASSLPARKHDTYEQYF.